The 18 T cell receptor beta chains below were found in one sample sequenced in a study of regulatory T cells in long-lasting Graves disease. As for time point: newly diagnosed GD, antithyroid drugs for less than 3 months. The TCR library was prepared using RNA isolated from PBMCs. Libraries of TCR beta came from iRepertoire HTBI primers plus Arm-PCR of CDR3 regions. TCRdb used MiXCR to reprocess the multiplex PCR reads, holding one entry per CDR3 protein. The table has 400,000 to 500,000 distinct CDR3 sequences, roughly 17% seen once. These data were also filed under a second study, of T cells in Graves' hyperthyroidism and ophthalmopathy.

This material consisted of peripheral blood mononuclear cells (PBMCs), taken at new diagnosis, from a patient treated with antithyroid drugs. These receptors were obtained from a woman younger than 45 with Graves disease.

Many counts were recorded for this clonotype. In DNA, the CDR3 is TGTGCCAGCAGCCAAGTTGCGACAGGGGTTGCGGGAACAGATACGCAGTATTTT. Protein product: CASSQVATGVAGTDTQYF. The V and J genes are TRBV14 and TRBJ2-3, with 8 bases identical to TRBD1. The germline CDR1 and CDR2 sequences are SGHDN and FVKESK. There are 18 residues in the CDR3. V gave up 1 base and J gave up 3 bases; unmatched junction bases: 12.

This clonotype occurred many times. This rearrangement joins TRBV5-1 to TRBJ2-5, with D tentatively TRBD2 (5 bases). The V end was cut by 1 base, the J end by 5 bases, with 9 bases between. The CDR3 loop spans 13 amino acids. Germline CDR1 and CDR2: SGHRS and YFSETQ. CDR3 in amino acids: CASSLSGSETQYF. In nucleotides, the CDR3 is TGCGCCAGCAGCTTGTCGGGAAGTGAGACCCAGTACTTC.

This clonotype was counted many times. J is TRBJ2-3 and V is TRBV27; 11 bases are a match to TRBD2. Trimming cost V 4 bases and J 4 bases; bases outside gene matches: 16. Germline lookup yields CDR1 MNHEY and CDR2 SMNVEV (reference sequence). CDR3 length: 19 amino acids. The CDR3 DNA reads as TGTGCCAGCAGTTCCACCCTGCCCATACTAGCGGGAGTGTCAGATACGCAGTATTTT. It is translated as CASSSTLPILAGVSDTQYF.

This clonotype showed up just a few times. CDR3: CASGSGVAQETQYF. Here the CDR3 DNA reads TGTGCCAGCGGTAGCGGGGTAGCCCAAGAGACCCAGTACTTC. The chain carries TRBV27 and TRBJ2-5; TRBD2 matches 8 bases. Germline values: CDR1 MNHEY, CDR2 SMNVEV (reference sequence). The J segment lost 1 base and the V segment lost 8 bases, leaving 6 bases of the junction unmatched. This CDR3 contains 14 residues.

A few counts support this clonotype. One junction end disagrees with the germline gene, perhaps due to a read error. The chain is built from TRBV20-1 and TRBJ2-1; TRBD2 matches 12 bases. The CDR3 runs 18 residues. In germline, CDR1 is DFQATT, CDR2 SNEGSKA (reference sequence). CDR3 sequence reads: CSARDVPTSGRFEYEQSF. The DNA for the CDR3 is TGCAGTGCTAGAGATGTTCCGACTAGCGGGAGATTTGAGTATGAGCAGTCCTTC.

This clonotype was found many times. CDR3 residues: CASSLGPGDRGTEAFF. The CDR3 bases are TGCGCCAGCAGCTTGGGTCCGGGGGACAGGGGTACTGAAGCTTTCTTT. J is TRBJ1-1 and V is TRBV5-1; 10 nucleotides match TRBD1. Germline V gene sequence: CDR1 SGHRS, CDR2 YFSETQ. The CDR3 consists of 16 residues. V shed 0 bases and J 5 bases; nucleotides not matched to a gene: 7.

Many counts were recorded for this clonotype. The chain joins TRBV20-1 to TRBJ1-1; D may be TRBD1 (6 bases). CDR1 and CDR2 (germline): DFQATT, SNEGSKA (reference sequence). V lost 1 base to trimming and J lost 5 bases, with 23 bases between them. CDR3 length: 17 residues. CDR3: CSARGERGMSIATEAFF. The CDR3 DNA is TGCAGTGCTAGAGGGGAAAGGGGGATGTCCATCGCGACTGAAGCTTTCTTT.

The chain employs TRBV5-1 and TRBJ2-1; D gene uncertain. CDR1 and CDR2 from the germline V gene are SGHRS and YFSETQ. Trimming left V 0 bases short and J 9 bases short, with 10 bases between. The CDR3 covers 13 residues. The CDR3: CASSLAVSSEQFF. The CDR3 nucleotides read TGCGCCAGCAGCTTGGCCGTGTCGAGTGAGCAGTTCTTC.

The V gene is TRBV7-2, the J gene TRBJ2-1; unclear D gene. CDR1 is SGHTA, CDR2 FQGNSA, per germline. The CDR3 spans 14 residues. The ends were cut back, 5 bases at V and 0 bases at J, with 8 bases in the middle. In nucleotides, the CDR3 is TGTGCCAGCAGCCCCTATGGCTCCTACAATGAGCAGTTCTTC. Its protein product is CASSPYGSYNEQFF.

Remarks on this clonotype: A read error is possible here, since a much larger clone lies one base away. V and J are TRBV28 and TRBJ2-3; D call uncertain. Germline assignment: CDR1 MDHEN and CDR2 SYDVKM. V was trimmed by 5 bases and J by 2 bases, leaving 14 bases between them. This CDR3 is built from 15 residues. The CDR3 DNA reads as TGTGCCAGCAGTGAAAAAGGGCGGTACACAGATACGCAGTATTTT. Translation: CASSEKGRYTDTQYF.

The genes are TRBV12-3 or TRBV12-4 and TRBJ2-1, with 15 positions matching TRBD2. The CDR3 is made up of 18 amino acids. The trim removed 6 bases at V and 2 bases at J, leaving 8 bases unmatched. The CDR3 region has the DNA TGTGCCAGCAGCGGACTAGCGGGAGGGCTGACGCCCTACAATGAGCAGTTCTTC. Its translation is CASSGLAGGLTPYNEQFF.

This clonotype turned up a few times. The chain employs TRBV10-2 and TRBJ2-7, with D uncertain. The CDR3 sequence is 15 residues long. Germline lookup yields CDR1 WSHSY and CDR2 SAAADI. Trimming pared 3 bases from V and 3 bases from J, leaving 15 bases between. In nucleotides, the CDR3 is TGCGCCAGCAGTGAATCCGTCCTATCCAGCTACGAGCAGTACTTC. This encodes CASSESVLSSYEQYF.

The rearrangement joins TRBV14 to TRBJ2-3; possibly TRBD1 for D (8 bases). The germline gives CDR1 SGHDN, CDR2 FVKESK. The V end was cut by 3 bases, the J end by 2 bases, with 18 bases between. The CDR3 covers 17 residues. The CDR3 DNA follows: TGTGCCAGCAGCCATCCCGGACAGGGAGGGCCCACAGATACGCAGTATTTT. Translation gives CASSHPGQGGPTDTQYF.

The chain is built from TRBV20-1 and TRBJ2-5; weak D call: TRBD2 (5 bases). Trimming removed 1 base at V and 1 base at J, with 7 bases between. The CDR3 length is 13 residues. CDR1 and CDR2 from the germline V gene are DFQATT and SNEGSKA (reference sequence). CDR3 in DNA: TGCAGTGCTAGAGGGGAGCTCCAAGAGACCCAGTACTTC. Translated, it gives CSARGELQETQYF.

This clonotype was recorded a few times. The chain carries TRBV5-1 and TRBJ2-1, with 7 bases fitting TRBD1. The ends lost 5 bases at V and 5 bases at J; junction bases unmatched: 10. The germline CDR1 and CDR2 sequences are SGHRS and YFSETQ. The CDR3 spans 15 residues. The CDR3 here is CASSQGQTKHNEQFF. The CDR3 DNA reads as TGCGCCAGCAGTCAGGGACAGACTAAGCACAATGAGCAGTTCTTC.

This clonotype was counted ten times or more. V and J are TRBV7-8 and TRBJ1-6; no definite D call. The CDR3 has 14 residues. CDR1 and CDR2 from the germline V gene are SGHVS and FQNEAQ. V lost 2 bases and J 10 bases, leaving 12 bases between the germline ends. In DNA form, the CDR3 reads TGTGCCAGCAGCTTACAACGTCCTCAGTCACCCCTCCACTTT. The encoded protein is CASSLQRPQSPLHF.

Only a few counts were recorded for this clonotype. The chain combines TRBV18 with TRBJ2-5, with 11 bases aligning to TRBD1. This CDR3 is built from 14 residues. CDR1 KGHSH and CDR2 LQKENI come from the germline V gene. V lost 6 bases to trimming and J lost 4 bases; unmatched junction nucleotides: 4. The CDR3 DNA follows: TGTGCCAGCTCCGGGACAGGGGGAATAGAGACCCAGTACTTC. The encoded protein is CASSGTGGIETQYF.

The rearrangement joins TRBV12-3 or TRBV12-4 to TRBJ2-7; the D is unclear. Trimming stripped 4 bases from V and 1 base from J, with 11 bases between. CDR3 length: 14 amino acids. CDR3 sequence (DNA): TGTGCCAGCAGTTCTTTGGCGCTTTCCTACGAGCAGTACTTC. Residues: CASSSLALSYEQYF.